This T cell receptor (beta chain) derives from a study of cytomegalovirus exposure and HLA in healthy donors. Study-wide points: One variant, a missense change in DCLRE1C, was linked in a later analysis to TCR beta V- and J-gene trimming. Apart from CMV serostatus, no immune exposure information was available.

A remark on this clone: What it binds is not known.

With 60 Vbeta and 13 Jbeta primers, the PCR was carried out. Clones were sequenced by immunoSEQ multiplex PCR, and TCRdb holds only the in-frame ones, with some missing. The sample has about 160,000 clones; 70% to 90% are singletons. From germline, CDR1 is KGHSH and CDR2 LQKENI. This CDR3 is built from 13 residues. J gave up 5 bases and V 3 bases, and 2 bases lay outside the gene matches. Source material: PBMCs. This TCR derives from a woman in her thirties in good health and CMV-seronegative. The V and J genes are TRBV18 and TRBJ1-1; TRBD1 agrees at 8 bases. The DNA of the CDR3 is TGTGCCAGCTCACCTAACAGGGGGACTGAAGCTTTCTTT. This encodes CASSPNRGTEAFF. Full variable domain (rest looked up from reference TRBV18 and TRBJ1-1): NAGVMQNPRHLVRRRGQEARLRCSPMKGHSHVYWYRQLPEEGLKFMVYLQKENIIDESGMPKERFSAEFPKEGPSILRIQQVVRGDSAAYFCASSPNRGTEAFFGQGTRLTVV.